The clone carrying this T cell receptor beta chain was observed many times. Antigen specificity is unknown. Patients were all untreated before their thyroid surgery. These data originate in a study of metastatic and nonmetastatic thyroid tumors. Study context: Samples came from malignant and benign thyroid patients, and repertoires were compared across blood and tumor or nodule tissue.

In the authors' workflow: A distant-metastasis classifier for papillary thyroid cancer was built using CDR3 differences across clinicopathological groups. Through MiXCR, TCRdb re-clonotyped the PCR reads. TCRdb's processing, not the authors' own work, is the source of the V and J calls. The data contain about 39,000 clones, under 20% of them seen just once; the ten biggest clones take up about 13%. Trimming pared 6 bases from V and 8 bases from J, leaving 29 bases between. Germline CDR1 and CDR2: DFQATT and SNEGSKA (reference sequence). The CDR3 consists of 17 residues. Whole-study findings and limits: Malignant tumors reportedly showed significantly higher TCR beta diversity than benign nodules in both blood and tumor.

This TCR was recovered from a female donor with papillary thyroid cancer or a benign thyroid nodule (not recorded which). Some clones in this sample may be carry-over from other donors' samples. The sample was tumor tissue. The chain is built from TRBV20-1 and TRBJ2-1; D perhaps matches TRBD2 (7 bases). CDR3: CSAGGLADLVGSDEQFF. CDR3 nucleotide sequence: TGCAGTGCGGGGGGGCTAGCTGACCTTGTAGGAAGCGATGAGCAGTTCTTC.